This TCR beta chain was retrieved from a study of CD8+ T cells in alopecia areata. Study observations and caveats: Both scalp clonality and the expanded CD8+ clones among the top 100 showed a significant decrease with tofacitinib. Persistence during tofacitinib was seen for many expanded lesional clones in scalp and blood. The treated group had a single nonresponder, limiting CD8+ expansion-response conclusions.

As for this clone: Its antigen remains unknown.

Sequencing relied on a cDNA template that was reverse transcribed from extracted RNA. Only in-frame clones appear in the TCRdb table, and some are missing; sequencing was by immunoSEQ multiplex PCR. The sample contains about 190,000 clones, about 60% of which appear only once. The treatment was: oral pan-JAK inhibitor, 5-10 mg twice daily. Lesional scalp punch biopsies and peripheral blood were collected from alopecia areata patients. The clonotype originates from a human donor with alopecia areata. The source was CD4+ T cells sorted from blood, collected at week 4, from a patient treated with tofacitinib.

CDR3 sequence: CASSQEASGRAYEQYF. For the CDR3, the DNA is TGTGCCAGCAGCCAAGAAGCTAGCGGGAGGGCCTACGAGCAGTACTTC. The chain employs TRBV4-2 and TRBJ2-7; 12 positions match TRBD2. Germline trimming cut 0 bases from V and 2 bases from J; bases unmatched to any gene: 2. The CDR3 spans 16 residues. CDR1 and CDR2 from the germline V gene are LGHNA and YNFKEQ.